One TCR beta chain is described in this entry. The sample is drawn from a study of molecular identifiers for immune sequencing clone quantification. Generation of bulk TCR libraries relied on previously described methods and listed TCR primers. Via MiXCR, TCRdb re-called the PCR reads, giving one row per CDR3 protein. The table has 250,000 to 400,000 distinct CDR3 sequences, about 22% seen once. The clonotype comes from a human donor in good health. Some libraries in this study had Jurkat cell RNA spiked in. The sequenced material came from naive CD8+ T cells from blood, with Jurkat cell RNA spiked in. Subset given: FACS-sorted CD8+CD4-CCR7+CD45RA+ naive T cells.

The CDR3, as DNA: TGTGCCAGCAGTATCCTCCCCGGGGCCGGCACTGAAGCTTTCTTT. It codes for CASSILPGAGTEAFF. The chain uses TRBV6-2 or TRBV6-3 and TRBJ1-1; D perhaps matches TRBD1 (5 bases). Deletions cut 5 bases from V and 4 bases from J, with 17 bases between. This CDR3 has 15 residues. Germline CDR1 MNHEY, CDR2 SVGEGT.